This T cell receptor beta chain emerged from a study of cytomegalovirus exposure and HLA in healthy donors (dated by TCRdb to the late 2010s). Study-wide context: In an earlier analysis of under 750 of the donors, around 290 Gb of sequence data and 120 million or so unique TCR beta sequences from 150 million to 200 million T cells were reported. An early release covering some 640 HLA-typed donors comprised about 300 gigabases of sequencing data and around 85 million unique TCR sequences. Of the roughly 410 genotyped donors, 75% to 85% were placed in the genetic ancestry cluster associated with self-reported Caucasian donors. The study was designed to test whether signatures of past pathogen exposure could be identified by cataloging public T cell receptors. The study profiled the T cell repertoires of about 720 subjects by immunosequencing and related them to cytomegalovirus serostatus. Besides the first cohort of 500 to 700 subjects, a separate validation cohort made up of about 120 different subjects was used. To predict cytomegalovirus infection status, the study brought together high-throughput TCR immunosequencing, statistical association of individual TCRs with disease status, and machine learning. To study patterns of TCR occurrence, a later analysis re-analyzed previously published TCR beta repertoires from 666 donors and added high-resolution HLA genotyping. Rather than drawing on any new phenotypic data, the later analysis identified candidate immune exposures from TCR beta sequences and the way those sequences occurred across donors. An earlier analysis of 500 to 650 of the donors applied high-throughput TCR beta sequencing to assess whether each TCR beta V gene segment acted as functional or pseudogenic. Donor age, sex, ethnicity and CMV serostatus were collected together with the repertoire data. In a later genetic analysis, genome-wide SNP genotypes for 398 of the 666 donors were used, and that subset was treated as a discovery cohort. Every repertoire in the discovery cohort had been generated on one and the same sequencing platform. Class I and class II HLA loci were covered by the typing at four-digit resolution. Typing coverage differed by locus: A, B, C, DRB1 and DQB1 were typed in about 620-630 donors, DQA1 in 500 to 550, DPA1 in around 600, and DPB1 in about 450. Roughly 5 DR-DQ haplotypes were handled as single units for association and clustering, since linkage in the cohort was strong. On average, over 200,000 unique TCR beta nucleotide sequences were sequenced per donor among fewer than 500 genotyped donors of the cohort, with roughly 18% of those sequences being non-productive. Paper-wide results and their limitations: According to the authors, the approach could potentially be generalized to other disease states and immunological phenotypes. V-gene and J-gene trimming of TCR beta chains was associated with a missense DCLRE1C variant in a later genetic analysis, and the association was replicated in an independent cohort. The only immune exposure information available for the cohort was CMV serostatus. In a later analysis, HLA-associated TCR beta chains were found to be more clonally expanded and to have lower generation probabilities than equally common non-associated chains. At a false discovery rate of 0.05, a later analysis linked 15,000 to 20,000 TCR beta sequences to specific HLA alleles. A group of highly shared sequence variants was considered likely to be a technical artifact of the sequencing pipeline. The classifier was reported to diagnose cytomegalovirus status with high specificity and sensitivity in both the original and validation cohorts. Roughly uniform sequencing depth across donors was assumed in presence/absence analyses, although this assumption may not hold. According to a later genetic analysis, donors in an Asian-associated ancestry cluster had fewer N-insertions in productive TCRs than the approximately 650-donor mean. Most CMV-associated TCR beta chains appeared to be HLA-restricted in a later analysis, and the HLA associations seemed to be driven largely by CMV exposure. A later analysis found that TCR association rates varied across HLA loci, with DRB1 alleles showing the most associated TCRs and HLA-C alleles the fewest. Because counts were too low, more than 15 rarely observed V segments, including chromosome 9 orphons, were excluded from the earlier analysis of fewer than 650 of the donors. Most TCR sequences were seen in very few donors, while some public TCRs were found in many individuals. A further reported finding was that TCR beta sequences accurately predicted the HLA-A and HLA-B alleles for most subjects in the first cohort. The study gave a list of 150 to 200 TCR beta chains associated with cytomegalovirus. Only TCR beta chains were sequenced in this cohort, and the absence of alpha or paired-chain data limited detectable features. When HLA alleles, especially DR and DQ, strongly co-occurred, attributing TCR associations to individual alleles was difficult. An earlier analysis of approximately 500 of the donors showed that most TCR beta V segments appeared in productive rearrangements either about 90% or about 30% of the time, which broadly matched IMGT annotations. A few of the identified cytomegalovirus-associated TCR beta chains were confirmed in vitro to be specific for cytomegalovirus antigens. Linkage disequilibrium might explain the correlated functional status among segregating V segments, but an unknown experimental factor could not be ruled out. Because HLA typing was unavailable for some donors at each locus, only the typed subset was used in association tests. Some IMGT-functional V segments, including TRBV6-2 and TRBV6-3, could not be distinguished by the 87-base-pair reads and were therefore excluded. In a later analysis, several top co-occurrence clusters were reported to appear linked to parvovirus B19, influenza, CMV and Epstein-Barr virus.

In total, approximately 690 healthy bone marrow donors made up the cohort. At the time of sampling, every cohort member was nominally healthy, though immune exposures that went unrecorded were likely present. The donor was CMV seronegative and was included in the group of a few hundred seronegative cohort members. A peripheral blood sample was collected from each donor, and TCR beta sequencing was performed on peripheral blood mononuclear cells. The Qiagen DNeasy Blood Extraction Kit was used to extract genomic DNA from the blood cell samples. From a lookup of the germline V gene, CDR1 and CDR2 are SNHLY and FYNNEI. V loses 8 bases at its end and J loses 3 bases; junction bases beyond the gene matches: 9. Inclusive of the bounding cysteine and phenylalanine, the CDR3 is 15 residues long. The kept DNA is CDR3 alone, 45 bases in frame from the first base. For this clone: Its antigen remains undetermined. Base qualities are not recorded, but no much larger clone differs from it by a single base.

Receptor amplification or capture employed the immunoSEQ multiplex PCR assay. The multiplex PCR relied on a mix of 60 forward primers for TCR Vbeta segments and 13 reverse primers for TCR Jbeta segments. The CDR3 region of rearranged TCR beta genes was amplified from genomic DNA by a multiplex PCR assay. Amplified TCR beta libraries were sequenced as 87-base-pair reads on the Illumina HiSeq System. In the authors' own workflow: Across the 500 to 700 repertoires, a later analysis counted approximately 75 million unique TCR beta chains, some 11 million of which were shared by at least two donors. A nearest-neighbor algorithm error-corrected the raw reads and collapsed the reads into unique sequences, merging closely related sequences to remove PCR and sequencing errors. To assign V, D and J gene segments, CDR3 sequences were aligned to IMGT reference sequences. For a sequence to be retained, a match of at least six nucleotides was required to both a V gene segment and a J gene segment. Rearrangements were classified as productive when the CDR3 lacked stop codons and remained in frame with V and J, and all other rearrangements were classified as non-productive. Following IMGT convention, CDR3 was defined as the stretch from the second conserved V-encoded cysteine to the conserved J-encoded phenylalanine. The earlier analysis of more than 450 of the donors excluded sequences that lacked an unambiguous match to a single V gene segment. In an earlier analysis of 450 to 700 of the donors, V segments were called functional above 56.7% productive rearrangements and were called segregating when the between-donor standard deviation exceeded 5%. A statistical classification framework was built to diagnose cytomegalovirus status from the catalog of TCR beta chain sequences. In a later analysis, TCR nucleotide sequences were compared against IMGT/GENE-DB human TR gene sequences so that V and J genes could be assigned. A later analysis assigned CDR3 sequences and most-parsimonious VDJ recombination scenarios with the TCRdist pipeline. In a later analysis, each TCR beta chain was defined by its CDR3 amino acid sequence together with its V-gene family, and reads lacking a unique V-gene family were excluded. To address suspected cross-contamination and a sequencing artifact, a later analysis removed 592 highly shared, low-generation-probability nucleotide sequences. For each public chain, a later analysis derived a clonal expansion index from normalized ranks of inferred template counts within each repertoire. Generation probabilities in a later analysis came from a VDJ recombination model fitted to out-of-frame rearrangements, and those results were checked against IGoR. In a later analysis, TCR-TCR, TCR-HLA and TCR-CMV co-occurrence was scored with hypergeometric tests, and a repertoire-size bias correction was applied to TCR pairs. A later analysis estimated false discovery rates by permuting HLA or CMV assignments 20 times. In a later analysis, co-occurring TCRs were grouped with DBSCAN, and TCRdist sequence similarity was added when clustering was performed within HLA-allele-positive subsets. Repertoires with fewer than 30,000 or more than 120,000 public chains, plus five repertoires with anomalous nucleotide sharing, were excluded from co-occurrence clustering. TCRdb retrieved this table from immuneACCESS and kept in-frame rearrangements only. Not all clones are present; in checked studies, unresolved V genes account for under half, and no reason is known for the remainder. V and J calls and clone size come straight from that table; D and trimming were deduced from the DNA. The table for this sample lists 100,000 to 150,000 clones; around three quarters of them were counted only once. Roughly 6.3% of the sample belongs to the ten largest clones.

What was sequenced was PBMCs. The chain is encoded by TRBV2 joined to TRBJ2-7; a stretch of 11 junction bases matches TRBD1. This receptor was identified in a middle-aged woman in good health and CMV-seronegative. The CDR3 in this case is CASQDFGTGGYEQYF. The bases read TGTGCCAGCCAAGATTTTGGGACAGGGGGCTACGAGCAGTACTTC.